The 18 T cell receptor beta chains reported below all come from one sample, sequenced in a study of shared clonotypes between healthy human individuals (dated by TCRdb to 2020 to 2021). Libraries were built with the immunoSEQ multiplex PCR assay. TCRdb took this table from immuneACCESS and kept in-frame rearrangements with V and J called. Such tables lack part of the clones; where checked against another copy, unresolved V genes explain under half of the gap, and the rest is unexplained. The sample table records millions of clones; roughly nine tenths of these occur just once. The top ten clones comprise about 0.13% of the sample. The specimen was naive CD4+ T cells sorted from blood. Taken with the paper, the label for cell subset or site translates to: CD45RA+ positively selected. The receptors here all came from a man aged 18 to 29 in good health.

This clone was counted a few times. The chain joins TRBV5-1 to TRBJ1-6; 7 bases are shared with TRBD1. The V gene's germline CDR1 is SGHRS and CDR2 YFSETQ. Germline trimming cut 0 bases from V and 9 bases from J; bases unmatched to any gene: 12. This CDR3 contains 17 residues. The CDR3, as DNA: TGCGCCAGCAGCTTGGACCCGACAGGGATGAAGAGTTCACCCCTCCACTTT. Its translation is CASSLDPTGMKSSPLHF.

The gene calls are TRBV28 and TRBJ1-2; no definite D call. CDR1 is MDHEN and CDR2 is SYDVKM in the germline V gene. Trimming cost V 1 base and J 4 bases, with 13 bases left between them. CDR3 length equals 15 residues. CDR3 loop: CASSLLLADGYGYTF. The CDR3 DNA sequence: TGTGCCAGCAGTTTATTATTGGCGGATGGCTATGGCTACACCTTC.

CDR3 bases: TGTGCCAGCAGTTACGCAGGGGTAGCTTTCTTT. Translation: CASSYAGVAFF. The chain carries TRBV6-6 and TRBJ1-1; a possible D gene is TRBD1 (6 bases). V was clipped by 2 bases and J by 10 bases, with 8 bases between them. The CDR3 runs 11 residues. Looked up from germline, CDR1 is MNHNY and CDR2 is SVGAGI (reference sequence).

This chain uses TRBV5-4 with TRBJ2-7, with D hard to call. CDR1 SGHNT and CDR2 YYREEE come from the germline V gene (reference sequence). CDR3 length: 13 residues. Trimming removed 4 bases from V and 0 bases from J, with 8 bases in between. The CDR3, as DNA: TGTGCCAGCAGCAAAGAATTCTCCTACGAGCAGTACTTC. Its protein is CASSKEFSYEQYF.

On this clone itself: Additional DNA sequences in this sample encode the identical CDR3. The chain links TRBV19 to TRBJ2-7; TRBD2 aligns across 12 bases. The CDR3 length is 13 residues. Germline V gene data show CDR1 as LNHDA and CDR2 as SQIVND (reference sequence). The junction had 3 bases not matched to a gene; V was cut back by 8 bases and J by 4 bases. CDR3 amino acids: CASSTSGGYEQYF. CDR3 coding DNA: TGTGCCAGTTCGACTAGCGGGGGATACGAGCAGTACTTC.

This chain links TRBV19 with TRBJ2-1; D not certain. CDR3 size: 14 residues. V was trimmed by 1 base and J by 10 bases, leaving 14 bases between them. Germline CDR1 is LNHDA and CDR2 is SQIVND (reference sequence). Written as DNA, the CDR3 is TGTGCCAGTAGTATAGGTGGGCGGCTCGGGGAGCAGTTCTTC. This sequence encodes CASSIGGRLGEQFF.

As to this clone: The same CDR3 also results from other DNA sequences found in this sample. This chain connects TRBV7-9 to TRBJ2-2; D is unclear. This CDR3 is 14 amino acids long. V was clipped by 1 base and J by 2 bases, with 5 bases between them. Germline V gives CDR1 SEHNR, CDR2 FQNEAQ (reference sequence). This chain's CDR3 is CASSLVVNTGELFF. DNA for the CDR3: TGTGCCAGCAGCTTAGTAGTAAACACCGGGGAGCTGTTTTTT.

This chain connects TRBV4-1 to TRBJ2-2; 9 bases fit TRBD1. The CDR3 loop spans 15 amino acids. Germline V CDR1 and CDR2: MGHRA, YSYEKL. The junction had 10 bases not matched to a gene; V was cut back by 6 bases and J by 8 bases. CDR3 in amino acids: CASSSPGQGRGELFF. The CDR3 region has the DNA TGCGCCAGCAGTTCTCCGGGACAGGGACGGGGGGAGCTGTTTTTT.

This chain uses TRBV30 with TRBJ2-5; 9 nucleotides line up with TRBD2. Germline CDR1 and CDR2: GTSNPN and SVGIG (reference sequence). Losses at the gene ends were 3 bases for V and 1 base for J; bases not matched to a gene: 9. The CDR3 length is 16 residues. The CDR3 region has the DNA TGTGCCTGGAGCTCCAACGGAGCGGGAGGCCAAGAGACCCAGTACTTC. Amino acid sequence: CAWSSNGAGGQETQYF.

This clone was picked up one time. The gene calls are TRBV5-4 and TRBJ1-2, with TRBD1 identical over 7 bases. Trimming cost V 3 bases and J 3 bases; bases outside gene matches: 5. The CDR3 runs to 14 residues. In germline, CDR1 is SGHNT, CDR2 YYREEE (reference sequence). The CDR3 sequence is CASSWRGRDYGYTF. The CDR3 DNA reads TGTGCCAGCAGCTGGAGGGGGCGCGACTATGGCTACACCTTC.

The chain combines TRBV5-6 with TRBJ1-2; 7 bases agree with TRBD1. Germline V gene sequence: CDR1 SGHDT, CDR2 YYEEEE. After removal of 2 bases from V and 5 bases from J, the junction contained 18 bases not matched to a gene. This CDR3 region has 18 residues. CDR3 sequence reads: CASSFVDRDSPDMYGYTF. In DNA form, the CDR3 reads TGTGCCAGCAGCTTCGTAGACAGGGATTCCCCTGATATGTATGGCTACACCTTC.

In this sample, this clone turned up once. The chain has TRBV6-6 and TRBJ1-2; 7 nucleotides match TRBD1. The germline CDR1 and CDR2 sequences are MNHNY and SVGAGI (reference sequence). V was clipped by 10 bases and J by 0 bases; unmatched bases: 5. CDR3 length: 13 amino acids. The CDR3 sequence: CANSQGTNYGYTF. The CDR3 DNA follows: TGTGCCAACTCACAGGGGACTAACTATGGCTACACCTTC.

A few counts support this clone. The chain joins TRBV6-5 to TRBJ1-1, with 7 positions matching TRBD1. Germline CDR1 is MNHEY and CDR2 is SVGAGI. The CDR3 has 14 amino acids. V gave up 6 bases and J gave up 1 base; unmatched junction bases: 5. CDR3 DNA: TGTGCCAGCAGATCGGACAGGCCGAACACTGAAGCTTTCTTT. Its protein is CASRSDRPNTEAFF.

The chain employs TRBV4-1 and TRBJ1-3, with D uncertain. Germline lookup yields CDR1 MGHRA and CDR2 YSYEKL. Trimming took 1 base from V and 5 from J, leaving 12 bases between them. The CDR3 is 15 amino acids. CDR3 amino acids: CASSQADRPRNTIYF. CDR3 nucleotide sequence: TGCGCCAGCAGCCAAGCGGACCGACCGAGAAACACCATATATTTT.

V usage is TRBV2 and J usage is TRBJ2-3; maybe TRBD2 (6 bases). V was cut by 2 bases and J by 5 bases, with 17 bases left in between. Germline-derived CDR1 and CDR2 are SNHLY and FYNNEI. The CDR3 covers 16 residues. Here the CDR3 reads CASSEWLGRFKDTQYF. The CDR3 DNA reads TGTGCCAGCAGTGAATGGCTGGGGAGGTTTAAAGATACGCAGTATTTT.

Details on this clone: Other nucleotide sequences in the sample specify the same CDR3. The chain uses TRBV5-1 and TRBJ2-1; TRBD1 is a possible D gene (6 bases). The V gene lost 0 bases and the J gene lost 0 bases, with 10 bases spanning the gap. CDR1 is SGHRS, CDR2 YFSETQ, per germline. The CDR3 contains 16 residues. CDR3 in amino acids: CASSLAGQSSYNEQFF. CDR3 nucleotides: TGCGCCAGCAGCTTGGCCGGACAGAGCTCCTACAATGAGCAGTTCTTC.

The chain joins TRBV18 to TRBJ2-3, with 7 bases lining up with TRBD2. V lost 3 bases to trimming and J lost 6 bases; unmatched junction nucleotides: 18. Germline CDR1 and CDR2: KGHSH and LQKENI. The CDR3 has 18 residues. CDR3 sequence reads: CASSPPGGAGPLGDTQYF. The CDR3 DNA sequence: TGTGCCAGCTCACCTCCCGGGGGAGCGGGGCCCCTCGGGGATACGCAGTATTTT.

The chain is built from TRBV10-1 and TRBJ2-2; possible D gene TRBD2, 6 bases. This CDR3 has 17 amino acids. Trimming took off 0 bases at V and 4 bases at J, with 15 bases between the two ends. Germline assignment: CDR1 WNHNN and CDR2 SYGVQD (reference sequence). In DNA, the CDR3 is TGCGCCAGCAGTGAGTCGCCCCCGGGAGAAGGCACCGGGGAGCTGTTTTTT. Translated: CASSESPPGEGTGELFF.